These 18 T cell receptor beta chains were sequenced from one sample in a study of identical twins. In TCRdb, the 5' RACE reads were re-called with MiXCR into one record per CDR3 protein. Of 570,000 or so distinct CDR3 sequences listed, more than 9% are singletons. This sample was shared with a second study, whose subject was yellow fever vaccine responses in identical twins.

Sequencing input: PBMCs. All receptors come from a woman aged 18-29 years in good health.

This clonotype was observed many times. Mismatch with germline at one junction end may stem from a read error. The V gene is TRBV5-1, the J gene TRBJ2-7; D remains unclear. This CDR3 region has 12 residues. Per germline, CDR1 SGHRS and CDR2 YFSETQ. CDR3 in amino acids: CASSSSSYEQYF. The CDR3 coding sequence is TGTGCCAGCAGCTCCAGCTCCTACGAGCAGTACTTC.

This clonotype was detected only a few times. The chain employs TRBV15 and TRBJ2-3, with D perhaps matching TRBD1 (5 bases). The CDR3 contains 15 residues. The germline V gene has CDR1 LNHNV and CDR2 YYDKDF (reference sequence). V shed 0 bases and J shed 1 base, with 8 bases lying between them. DNA for the CDR3: TGTGCCACCAGCAGAGATAAGGGGCGCACAGATACGCAGTATTTT. Translation: CATSRDKGRTDTQYF. Combining the CDR3 with reference TRBV15 and TRBJ2-3 gives the whole variable domain DAMVIQNPRYQVTQFGKPVTLSCSQTLNHNVMYWYQQKSSQAPKLLFHYYDKDFNNEADTPDNFQSRRPNTSFCFLDIRSPGLGDTAMYLCATSRDKGRTDTQYFGPGTRLTVL.

This clonotype was seen only a few times. The chain links TRBV6-1 to TRBJ2-7; the D gene is possibly TRBD2 (5 bases). The V end lost 7 bases, the J end lost 4 bases, and 17 bases lay between the germline ends. CDR1 is MNHNS, CDR2 SASEGT, per germline. The CDR3 covers 14 residues. CDR3 loop: CASTPPGSHYEQYF. The CDR3 DNA sequence: TGTGCCAGCACCCCCCCGGGGAGTCATTACGAGCAGTACTTC.

The table lists this clonotype with many counts. This rearrangement joins TRBV15 to TRBJ2-1; no firm D call. Per germline, CDR1 LNHNV and CDR2 YYDKDF (reference sequence). V lost 5 bases to trimming and J lost 0 bases, with 14 bases between them. There are 16 residues in the CDR3. CDR3 in amino acids: CATSWKDVSSYNEQFF. The CDR3 nucleotides are TGTGCCACCAGCTGGAAGGACGTGAGCTCCTACAATGAGCAGTTCTTC. The entire variable domain, with the rest obtained from reference TRBV15 and TRBJ2-1, is as follows: DAMVIQNPRYQVTQFGKPVTLSCSQTLNHNVMYWYQQKSSQAPKLLFHYYDKDFNNEADTPDNFQSRRPNTSFCFLDIRSPGLGDTAMYLCATSWKDVSSYNEQFFGPGTRLTVL.

This clonotype has a count of ten or more. J is TRBJ2-7 and V is TRBV5-1; D possibly corresponds to TRBD1 (6 bases). V lost 1 base, J lost 6 bases, and 11 bases lay in between. Germline V gene sequence: CDR1 SGHRS, CDR2 YFSETQ. The CDR3 runs 13 residues. The CDR3 coding sequence is TGCGCCAGCAGCTTGACAGGGCGTTCCGAGCAGTACTTC. This codes for CASSLTGRSEQYF.

V is TRBV7-9 and J is TRBJ2-5, with a possible D match to TRBD1 (7 bases). Trimming shortened V by 1 base and J by 2 bases, and 11 bases separated the two germline ends. The CDR3 has 15 amino acids. The germline V gene encodes CDR1 SEHNR and CDR2 FQNEAQ (reference sequence). The CDR3 bases are TGTGCCAGCAGCTTAGAGCCAGGGGGGCAAGAGACCCAGTACTTC. Translation: CASSLEPGGQETQYF.

This clonotype was detected a few times. This chain joins TRBV6-1 and TRBJ2-5; 8 bases align to TRBD1. V was clipped by 6 bases and J by 3 bases; unmatched bases: 9. The CDR3 runs 15 residues. In germline, CDR1 is MNHNS, CDR2 SASEGT. CDR3 in DNA: TGTGCCAGCAGCGCAAGACAGGGGCTAGAAGAGACCCAGTACTTC. Translated, it gives CASSARQGLEETQYF.

Only a few counts were recorded for this clonotype. V gene TRBV21-1 combines with J gene TRBJ2-7; TRBD2 was called by the table and not checked on the DNA. TRBV21-1 is deemed a pseudogene. CDR3 length: 16 amino acids. CDR3 sequence: CASSPRGTSCRYEQYF. In DNA, the CDR3 is TGTGCCAGCAGCCCGCGAGGGACTAGCTGTCGCTACGAGCAGTACTTC.

V is TRBV7-8 and J is TRBJ2-5; 7 bases are shared with TRBD2. From germline, CDR1 is SGHVS and CDR2 FQNEAQ. Unmatched junction bases numbered 8, after V lost 0 bases and J lost 4 bases. The CDR3 length is 16 residues. The CDR3 loop reads CASSLASGNRRETQYF. The CDR3 DNA sequence: TGTGCCAGCAGCTTAGCCAGCGGGAATCGGCGAGAGACCCAGTACTTC.

This clonotype was counted only a few times. The rearrangement joins TRBV6-1 to TRBJ2-7; 8 positions match TRBD2. CDR3 length equals 14 residues. Germline CDR1 and CDR2: MNHNS and SASEGT. The trim removed 9 bases at V and 4 bases at J, leaving 11 bases unmatched. The CDR3 nucleotides are TGTGCCAGTTCCCAGACGGGGGGGCGTTACGAGCAGTACTTC. This translates into CASSQTGGRYEQYF.

This sequence joins TRBV7-9 and TRBJ2-7, with D perhaps assigned TRBD1 or TRBD2 (7 bases each). V was pared by 6 bases and J by 1 base, with 16 bases between. CDR3 length equals 15 residues. CDR1 SEHNR and CDR2 FQNEAQ come from the germline V gene (reference sequence). The CDR3 loop is CASRGQREKSYEQYF. CDR3 coding DNA: TGTGCCAGCAGGGGACAGCGGGAAAAATCCTACGAGCAGTACTTC.

The sample holds a few counts of this clonotype. The J gene is TRBJ2-7, the V gene TRBV2; 13 bases line up with TRBD2. After removal of 0 bases from V and 3 bases from J, the junction contained 5 bases not matched to a gene. The CDR3 consists of 17 residues. Germline assignment: CDR1 SNHLY and CDR2 FYNNEI. CDR3 sequence (DNA): TGTGCCAGCAGTGAAGCGGCTGGACTAGCGGGAGTCTACGAGCAGTACTTC. Translation gives CASSEAAGLAGVYEQYF.

This clonotype occurred many times. The gene calls are TRBV15 and TRBJ2-5; TRBD2 agrees at 9 bases. The CDR3 runs 17 residues. The germline V gene encodes CDR1 LNHNV and CDR2 YYDKDF (reference sequence). After removal of 0 bases from V and 9 bases from J, the junction contained 14 bases not matched to a gene. CDR3 sequence: CATSRDRSTSGPEAQYF. In DNA, the CDR3 is TGTGCCACCAGCAGAGATCGTTCGACTAGCGGTCCTGAGGCCCAGTACTTC.

Ten or more counts support this clonotype. J is TRBJ2-7 and V is TRBV12-3 or TRBV12-4; 8 bases fit TRBD1. The CDR3 runs to 15 residues. The J segment lost 3 bases and the V segment lost 5 bases, leaving 9 bases of the junction unmatched. Written as DNA, the CDR3 is TGTGCCAGCAGTCGACAGACAGGGGAGGTCTACGAGCAGTACTTC. Encoded protein: CASSRQTGEVYEQYF.

This clonotype was counted between two and nine times. The chain carries TRBV7-9 and TRBJ2-3, with D unclear. Looked up from germline, CDR1 is SEHNR and CDR2 is FQNEAQ (reference sequence). The V end was cut by 5 bases, the J end by 4 bases, with 13 bases between. The CDR3 extends over 14 amino acids. The CDR3 coding sequence is TGTGCCAGCAGCCCCACACTGGCAGCAGATACGCAGTATTTT. Protein product: CASSPTLAADTQYF.

This clonotype was observed a handful of times. V is TRBV7-8 and J is TRBJ2-1; D might be TRBD2 (5 bases). This CDR3 has 14 amino acids. The V gene's germline CDR1 is SGHVS and CDR2 FQNEAQ. Between the trimmed V and J ends, which lost 2 bases and 12 bases, there was a span of 17 bases. This CDR3 is CASSLSISVAGQFF. The CDR3 nucleotides are TGTGCCAGCAGCTTATCTATATCAGTTGCGGGGCAGTTCTTC.

This clonotype has only a few counts. The V and J genes are TRBV2 and TRBJ2-1; TRBD2 matches 7 bases. V gave up 8 bases and J gave up 3 bases; unmatched junction bases: 7. The CDR3 length is 14 residues. The germline V gene encodes CDR1 SNHLY and CDR2 FYNNEI. The CDR3: CASGERGVYNEQFF. CDR3 nucleotides: TGTGCCAGCGGGGAGCGGGGAGTCTACAATGAGCAGTTCTTC.

This clonotype occurred a few times. This chain links TRBV2 with TRBJ2-5; 7 bases agree with TRBD1. The CDR3 runs to 15 residues. V gave up 2 bases and J gave up 2 bases; unmatched junction bases: 5. Germline V gene lookup returns CDR1 SNHLY and CDR2 FYNNEI. The CDR3 sequence: CASSERGRGQETQYF. CDR3 DNA: TGTGCCAGCAGTGAACGGGGCAGGGGGCAAGAGACCCAGTACTTC.